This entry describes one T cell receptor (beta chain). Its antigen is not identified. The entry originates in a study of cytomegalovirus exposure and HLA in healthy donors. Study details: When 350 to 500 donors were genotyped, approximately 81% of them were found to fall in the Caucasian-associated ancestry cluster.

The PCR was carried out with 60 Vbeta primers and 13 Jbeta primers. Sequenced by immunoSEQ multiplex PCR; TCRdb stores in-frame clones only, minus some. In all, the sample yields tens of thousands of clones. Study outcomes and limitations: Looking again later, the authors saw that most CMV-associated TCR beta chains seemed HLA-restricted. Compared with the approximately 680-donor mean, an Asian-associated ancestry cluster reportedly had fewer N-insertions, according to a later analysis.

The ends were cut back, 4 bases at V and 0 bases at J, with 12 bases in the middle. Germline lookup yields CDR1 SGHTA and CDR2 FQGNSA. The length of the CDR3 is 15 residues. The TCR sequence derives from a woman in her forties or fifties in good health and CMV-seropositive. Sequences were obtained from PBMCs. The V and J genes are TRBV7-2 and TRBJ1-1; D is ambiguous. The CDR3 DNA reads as TGTGCCAGCAGCTCCATTAGCGGGGTGAACACTGAAGCTTTCTTT. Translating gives CASSSISGVNTEAFF.